The 32 T cell receptor beta chains below all came from one sample that was sequenced in a study of shared clonotypes between healthy human individuals (dated by TCRdb to 2020 to 2021). Library preparation used the immunoSEQ multiplex PCR assay. What TCRdb holds here is the immuneACCESS table cut down to in-frame rearrangements. Part of the clones is not present; checked against another copy, under half of the missing clones reflect an unresolved V gene, and the others are unexplained. This sample holds around 500,000 clones; roughly three quarters were observed only once. The ten largest account for roughly 13% of the sample. Sequencing was done on a sample of PBMCs. Every receptor here comes from a woman in her forties in good health. Some clones in this sample may be carry-over from other donors' samples.

The rearrangement joins TRBV29-1 to TRBJ2-3, with D tentatively TRBD1 (6 bases). The CDR3 loop spans 16 amino acids. Germline CDR1 SQVTM, CDR2 ANQGSEA. With 1 base removed from V and 0 bases from J, the gap between germline ends came to 14 bases. The CDR3 region has the DNA TGCAGCGTTGAAGCCCCCGGGACACGGAGCACAGATACGCAGTATTTT. It specifies CSVEAPGTRSTDTQYF.

J is TRBJ1-1 and V is TRBV6-1, with 7 bases aligning to TRBD1. The CDR3 has 14 amino acids. V trimming: 6 bases; J trimming: 4 bases; junction bases outside the gene matches: 8. Germline CDR1 and CDR2: MNHNS and SASEGT. CDR3 amino acids: CASRNRQGVTEAFF. CDR3 DNA: TGTGCCAGCAGGAACCGACAGGGAGTCACTGAAGCTTTCTTT.

This chain connects TRBV7-3 to TRBJ2-2, with TRBD1 matching 8 bases. From germline, CDR1 is SGHTA and CDR2 FQGTGA. The CDR3 extends over 15 amino acids. J gave up 7 bases and V 5 bases, and 9 bases lay outside the gene matches. The CDR3: CASSPSTGVGGELFF. The CDR3 region has the DNA TGTGCCAGCAGCCCCTCGACAGGGGTGGGCGGGGAGCTGTTTTTT.

V and J are TRBV30 and TRBJ1-2; unclear D gene. The V gene lost 4 bases and the J gene lost 8 bases, with 14 bases spanning the gap. CDR1 and CDR2 (germline): GTSNPN, SVGIG (reference sequence). The CDR3 length is 12 residues. CDR3 amino acids: CAWTLLGVGYTF. CDR3 DNA: TGTGCCTGGACCCTGCTGGGTGTCGGCTACACCTTC.

V is TRBV28 and J is TRBJ1-3; D is undetermined. Trimming pared 4 bases from V and 2 bases from J, leaving 6 bases between. The CDR3 is 13 residues long. The germline CDR1 and CDR2 sequences are MDHEN and SYDVKM. The CDR3 sequence: CASSSQTGNTIYF. The CDR3 region has the DNA TGTGCCAGCAGTTCTCAAACTGGAAACACCATATATTTT.

The chain couples TRBV6-1 to TRBJ2-7; D might be TRBD2 (5 bases). The V end was cut by 4 bases, the J end by 1 base, with 11 bases between. Germline CDR1 and CDR2: MNHNS and SASEGT. This CDR3 has 14 amino acids. The DNA for the CDR3 is TGTGCCAGCAGTGTGGACGGGATTTCCTACGAGCAGTACTTC. Its protein is CASSVDGISYEQYF.

V gene TRBV6-4 combines with J gene TRBJ1-4, with unresolved D. In germline, CDR1 is MRHNA, CDR2 SNTAGT. The CDR3 consists of 13 residues. V lost 5 bases and J lost 5, with 9 bases in between. The CDR3 is CASSPQANEKLFF. The CDR3 coding sequence is TGTGCCAGCAGTCCCCAGGCGAATGAAAAACTGTTTTTT.

This sequence joins TRBV7-9 and TRBJ2-1; 9 nucleotides line up with TRBD2. With V trimmed by 5 bases and J by 9 bases, 14 bases remained unmatched. Germline lookup yields CDR1 SEHNR and CDR2 FQNEAQ (reference sequence). The CDR3 covers 16 residues. CDR3 sequence: CASSLPASGVTGEQFF. The CDR3 DNA is TGTGCCAGCAGCCTTCCGGCTAGCGGGGTAACAGGTGAGCAGTTCTTC.

CDR3 DNA: TGTGCCAGCAGCCAGACGCAGGGTACTGAAGCTTTCTTT. Translating it yields CASSQTQGTEAFF. V gene TRBV7-3 combines with J gene TRBJ1-1; possible D gene TRBD1, 5 bases. CDR3 length: 13 amino acids. V lost 5 bases to trimming and J lost 5 bases, with 12 bases between them. Germline V CDR1 and CDR2: SGHTA, FQGTGA.

This chain links TRBV11-2 with TRBJ2-5; 7 bases are a match to TRBD1. The CDR3 length is 16 residues. The junction had 11 bases not matched to a gene; V was cut back by 2 bases and J by 5 bases. Germline V gene lookup returns CDR1 SGHAT and CDR2 FQNNGV. CDR3 loop: CASSLLTSTGVETQYF. CDR3 DNA sequence: TGTGCCAGCAGCTTATTGACCAGTACAGGGGTGGAGACCCAGTACTTC.

Turning to this clone: Relative to the germline gene, one junction end is altered; a read error may explain this. The chain is built from TRBV2 and TRBJ1-2; TRBD1 matches at 10 bases. Germline V CDR1 and CDR2: SNHLY, FYNNEI. The CDR3 contains 15 residues. The CDR3 reads CASSEGRTGGYGYTF. The CDR3 DNA reads TGTGCCAGCAGCGAAGGAAGGACAGGGGGATATGGCTACACCTTC.

The chain is built from TRBV5-1 and TRBJ2-5; the match to TRBD2 covers 7 bases. The DNA end favors TRBJ2-7, so the J call may be wrong. The germline V gene has CDR1 SGHRS and CDR2 YFSETQ. The CDR3 spans 13 residues. The DNA for the CDR3 is TGCGCCAGCAGCTCCCCTGGGGGGGACGAGCAGTACTTC. It is translated as CASSSPGGDEQYF.

The chain links TRBV9 to TRBJ1-5; the D is unclear. The V gene lost 4 bases and the J gene lost 3 bases, with 8 bases spanning the gap. Germline CDR1 SGDLS, CDR2 YYNGEE. The CDR3 sequence is 13 residues long. For the CDR3, the DNA is TGTGCCAGCAGCTCCGACATCAATCAGCCCCAGCATTTT. This encodes CASSSDINQPQHF.

CDR3 in DNA: TGTGCCAGCAAACTCTCGCTGGATGGCGGGGAGCTGTTTTTT. This gives the protein CASKLSLDGGELFF. The chain links TRBV6-4 to TRBJ2-2; D remains unclear. Per the germline V gene, CDR1 is MRHNA and CDR2 is SNTAGT. There are 14 residues in the CDR3. Trimming removed 7 bases from V and 7 bases from J, with 16 bases in between.

A few counts support this clone. The V gene is TRBV30, the J gene TRBJ1-2; 7 bases agree with TRBD1. V lost 8 bases to trimming and J lost 4 bases; unmatched junction nucleotides: 4. Per germline, CDR1 GTSNPN and CDR2 SVGIG (reference sequence). This CDR3 region has 11 residues. CDR3 protein: CAATGFYGYTF. The CDR3 DNA reads as TGTGCCGCGACAGGGTTCTATGGCTACACCTTC. The full variable domain, in which reference TRBV30 and TRBJ1-2 provide the parts outside the CDR3, is SQTIHQWPATLVQPVGSPLSLECTVEGTSNPNLYWYRQAAGRGLQLLFYSVGIGQISSEVPQNLSASRPQDRQFILSSKKLLLSDSGFYLCAATGFYGYTFGSGTRLTVV.

This rearrangement joins TRBV19 to TRBJ2-2; 7 nucleotides match TRBD2. Germline V CDR1 and CDR2: LNHDA, SQIVND (reference sequence). V lost 4 bases to trimming and J lost 8 bases; unmatched junction nucleotides: 10. The CDR3 runs 15 residues. The DNA for the CDR3 is TGTGCCAGTAGTAGTTTGGCGGGAGCTCGGGGGGAGCTGTTTTTT. Translation: CASSSLAGARGELFF.

The rearrangement uses TRBV28 and TRBJ1-2; the D is unclear. This CDR3 region has 12 residues. Germline V lookup: CDR1 MDHEN, CDR2 SYDVKM. V lost 4 bases and J 4 bases, leaving 7 bases between the germline ends. The CDR3 loop is CASSSSFYGYTF. The CDR3 DNA reads as TGTGCCAGCAGTTCGTCATTCTATGGCTACACCTTC.

This sequence joins TRBV6-5 and TRBJ2-7, with 15 bases matching TRBD2. CDR1 is MNHEY and CDR2 is SVGAGI in the germline V gene. After removal of 0 bases from V and 7 bases from J, the junction contained 1 base not matched to a gene. The CDR3 consists of 15 residues. In DNA form, the CDR3 reads TGTGCCAGCAGTTACTCCGGACTAGCGGGAGGGGAGCAGTACTTC. Its protein is CASSYSGLAGGEQYF.

The genes are TRBV6-5 and TRBJ1-1, with D unresolved. Between the trimmed V and J ends, which lost 2 bases and 8 bases, there was a span of 6 bases. Per the germline V gene, CDR1 is MNHEY and CDR2 is SVGAGI. The CDR3 length is 11 residues. This CDR3 is CASSYESEAFF. The CDR3 nucleotides read TGTGCCAGCAGTTACGAGTCGGAAGCTTTCTTT.

This sequence joins TRBV4-3 and TRBJ2-5; unclear D gene. The ends were cut back, 4 bases at V and 5 bases at J, with 14 bases in the middle. The germline V gene encodes CDR1 LGHNA and CDR2 YSLEER. This CDR3 contains 14 residues. CDR3 loop: CASSPLRWSETQYF. The CDR3 DNA is TGCGCCAGCAGCCCCCTTCGCTGGAGTGAGACCCAGTACTTC.

The J gene is TRBJ1-2, the V gene TRBV30, with TRBD1 matching over 9 bases. Germline assignment: CDR1 GTSNPN and CDR2 SVGIG (reference sequence). V was clipped by 4 bases and J by 1 base; unmatched bases: 1. This CDR3 comprises 13 residues. The DNA of the CDR3 is TGTGCCTGGACGGACAGGGGTAACTATGGCTACACCTTC. It codes for CAWTDRGNYGYTF.

The chain recombines TRBV4-1 with TRBJ1-2; D is undetermined. Trimming shortened V by 4 bases and J by 4 bases, and 16 bases separated the two germline ends. Germline V gene data show CDR1 as MGHRA and CDR2 as YSYEKL. The CDR3 contains 15 residues. CDR3 protein: CASSRDSDGGYGYTF. The CDR3 DNA is TGCGCCAGCAGCCGCGATTCGGACGGCGGCTATGGCTACACCTTC.

This clone was counted once. The chain uses TRBV6-5 and TRBJ1-1; D is perhaps TRBD1 (5 bases). Germline assignment: CDR1 MNHEY and CDR2 SVGAGI. V lost 5 bases and J lost 1, with 11 bases in between. The CDR3 extends over 14 amino acids. The CDR3 protein is CASSRGPTNTEAFF. The CDR3, as DNA: TGTGCCAGCAGTAGGGGACCGACGAACACTGAAGCTTTCTTT.

The J gene is TRBJ2-3, the V gene TRBV9, with D possibly TRBD2 on 6 matching bases. CDR3 length: 14 residues. Per germline, CDR1 SGDLS and CDR2 YYNGEE. Trimming took 7 bases from V and 5 from J, leaving 17 bases between them. The CDR3 loop is CASGGGKEVDTQYF. CDR3 coding DNA: TGTGCCAGCGGCGGCGGGAAGGAGGTAGATACGCAGTATTTT.

This chain joins TRBV5-1 and TRBJ1-1; maybe TRBD1 (5 bases). Trimming took off 3 bases at V and 8 bases at J, with 32 bases between the two ends. Germline-derived CDR1 and CDR2 are SGHRS and YFSETQ. The CDR3 runs to 19 residues. CDR3 nucleotides: TGCGCCAGCAGCTCAGCTATAGGGTTGCTAGGGGCGGATAGGGCGGAAGCTTTCTTT. It yields the protein CASSSAIGLLGADRAEAFF.

J is TRBJ2-1 and V is TRBV7-2; maybe TRBD2 (5 bases). Germline loops: CDR1 SGHTA, CDR2 FQGNSA. The CDR3 totals 17 residues. V was clipped by 5 bases and J by 2 bases, with 19 bases between them. The CDR3 nucleotides are TGTGCCAGCAGCGGCTCCGGTGGCGGGTCGACCTACAATGAGCAGTTCTTC. It yields the protein CASSGSGGGSTYNEQFF. Drawing the rest from reference TRBV7-2 and TRBJ2-1, the complete variable domain is GAGVSQSPSNKVTEKGKDVELRCDPISGHTALYWYRQSLGQGLEFLIYFQGNSAPDKSGLPSDRFSAERTGGSVSTLTIQRTQQEDSAVYLCASSGSGGGSTYNEQFFGPGTRLTVL.

The chain employs TRBV4-2 and TRBJ2-7; 10 bases map to TRBD2. V trimming: 1 base; J trimming: 2 bases; junction bases outside the gene matches: 14. The CDR3 extends over 19 amino acids. Germline V gene data show CDR1 as LGHNA and CDR2 as YNFKEQ. The CDR3 DNA reads as TGTGCCAGCAGCCAAGTTCAGGGGCCTAGCGGGAGCCCACCCTACGAGCAGTACTTC. This translates into CASSQVQGPSGSPPYEQYF.

CDR3 region: CASSHNSGRAYEQYF. The CDR3, as DNA: TGCGCCAGCAGTCATAATAGCGGGAGGGCCTACGAGCAGTACTTC. The J gene is TRBJ2-7, the V gene TRBV23-1; 11 bases match TRBD2. TRBV23-1 is an open reading frame, and its role is uncertain. V was clipped by 3 bases and J by 2 bases; unmatched bases: 3. The CDR3 is 15 residues long.

The chain couples TRBV2 to TRBJ2-5, with D hard to call. V lost 6 bases and J 2 bases, leaving 10 bases between the germline ends. This CDR3 has 13 amino acids. Germline V lookup: CDR1 SNHLY, CDR2 FYNNEI. CDR3 loop: CASSIGLQETQYF. CDR3 nucleotides: TGTGCCAGCAGCATAGGATTACAAGAGACCCAGTACTTC.

This clone came up many times. The rearrangement links TRBV9 to TRBJ2-7; TRBD1 might be the D (6 bases). The germline V gene encodes CDR1 SGDLS and CDR2 YYNGEE. Trimming pared 3 bases from V and 2 bases from J, leaving 15 bases between. CDR3 length: 15 residues. The CDR3 DNA reads as TGTGCCAGCAGCGCCCAACAGGGACCAACCTACGAGCAGTACTTC. It translates to CASSAQQGPTYEQYF.

V gene TRBV11-3 combines with J gene TRBJ2-5; TRBD1 is a possible D gene (6 bases). This CDR3 spans 13 amino acids. Germline lookup yields CDR1 SGHNT and CDR2 YENEEA. Trimming left V 5 bases short and J 2 bases short, with 9 bases between. The CDR3 spells CASSRGQQETQYF. CDR3 DNA sequence: TGTGCCAGCAGCCGAGGACAGCAAGAGACCCAGTACTTC. The full variable domain, with the rest looked up from reference TRBV11-3 and TRBJ2-5, is EAGVVQSPRYKIIEKKQPVAFWCNPISGHNTLYWYLQNLGQGPELLIRYENEEAVDDSQLPKDRFSAERLKGVDSTLKIQPAELGDSAVYLCASSRGQQETQYFGPGTRLLVL.

The genes are TRBV5-1 and TRBJ2-2; 7 bases fit TRBD1. After removal of 2 bases from V and 3 bases from J, the junction contained 4 bases not matched to a gene. The CDR3 contains 15 residues. CDR1 and CDR2 from the germline V gene are SGHRS and YFSETQ. This CDR3 is CASSLRDSYTGELFF. For the CDR3, the DNA is TGCGCCAGCAGCTTAAGGGACAGCTACACCGGGGAGCTGTTTTTT.